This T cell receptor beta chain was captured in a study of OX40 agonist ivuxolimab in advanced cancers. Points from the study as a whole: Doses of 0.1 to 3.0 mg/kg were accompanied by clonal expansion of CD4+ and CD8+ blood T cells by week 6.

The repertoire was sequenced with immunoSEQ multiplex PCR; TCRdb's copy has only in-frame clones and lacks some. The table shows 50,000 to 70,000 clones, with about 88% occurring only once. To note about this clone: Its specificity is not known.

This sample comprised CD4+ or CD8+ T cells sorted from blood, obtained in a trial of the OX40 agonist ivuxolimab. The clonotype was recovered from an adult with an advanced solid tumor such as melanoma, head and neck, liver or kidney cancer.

CDR3 DNA: TGTGCCAGCAGCACAGAGGGCCAAGAGACCCAGTACTTC. Encoded protein: CASSTEGQETQYF. This chain links TRBV11-2 with TRBJ2-5, with D maybe TRBD2 (5 bases). The germline gives CDR1 SGHAT, CDR2 FQNNGV. The CDR3 spans 13 residues. V dropped 5 bases and J dropped 1 base, with 8 bases sitting between them.